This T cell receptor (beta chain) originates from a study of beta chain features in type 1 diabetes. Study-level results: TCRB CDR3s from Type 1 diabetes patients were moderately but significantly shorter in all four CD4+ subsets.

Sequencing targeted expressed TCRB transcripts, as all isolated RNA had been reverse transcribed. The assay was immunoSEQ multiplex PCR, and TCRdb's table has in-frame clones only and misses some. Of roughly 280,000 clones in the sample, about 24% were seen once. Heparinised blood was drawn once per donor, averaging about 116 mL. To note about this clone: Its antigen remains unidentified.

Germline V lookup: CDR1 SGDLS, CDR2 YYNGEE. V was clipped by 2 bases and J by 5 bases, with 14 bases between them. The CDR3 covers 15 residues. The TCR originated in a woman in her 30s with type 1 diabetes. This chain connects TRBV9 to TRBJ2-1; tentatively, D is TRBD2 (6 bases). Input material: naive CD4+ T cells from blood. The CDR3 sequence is CASSVLPTRNNEQFF. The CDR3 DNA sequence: TGTGCCAGCAGCGTCCTCCCGACTAGAAACAATGAGCAGTTCTTC.